The 11 T cell receptor beta chains below were found in one sample sequenced in a study of cytomegalovirus exposure and HLA in healthy donors. It was with 60 Vbeta and 13 Jbeta primers that the PCR ran. The protocol was immunoSEQ multiplex PCR, while the TCRdb copy is restricted to in-frame clones and leaves out a portion. The repertoire has around 100,000 clones, around 84% of them found once; the top ten carry more than 0.95%. Sequenced: PBMCs. The receptors originated from a young woman in good health and CMV-seronegative.

The chain has TRBV2 and TRBJ2-3, with D unresolved. The CDR3 has 12 residues. Between the trimmed V and J ends, which lost 5 bases and 1 base, there was a span of 4 bases. CDR1 SNHLY and CDR2 FYNNEI come from the germline V gene. The CDR3 here is CASSLRTDTQYF. The CDR3 region has the DNA TGTGCCAGCAGTCTACGCACAGATACGCAGTATTTT.

The chain joins TRBV7-9 to TRBJ1-4; D call uncertain. CDR3 size: 15 residues. Germline CDR1 and CDR2: SEHNR and FQNEAQ (reference sequence). Trimming left V 4 bases short and J 7 bases short, with 16 bases between. The CDR3 loop is CASSYGLRGGEKLFF. The CDR3 DNA reads as TGTGCCAGCAGCTATGGACTGCGGGGAGGTGAAAAACTGTTTTTT.

The rearrangement joins TRBV6-1 to TRBJ2-1; 10 nucleotides match TRBD2. CDR3 length equals 15 residues. The germline gives CDR1 MNHNS, CDR2 SASEGT. V shed 7 bases and J 7 bases; nucleotides not matched to a gene: 10. The CDR3, as DNA: TGTGCCAGCACTGTGGGACTAGCGCACAGTAATGAGCAGTTCTTC. Encoded protein: CASTVGLAHSNEQFF.

The chain uses TRBV29-1 and TRBJ1-2, with D perhaps TRBD1 (6 bases). V was pared by 5 bases and J by 5 bases, with 12 bases between. This CDR3 comprises 12 residues. In germline, CDR1 is SQVTM, CDR2 ANQGSEA. CDR3 protein: CSVIGQRYGYTF. The DNA for the CDR3 is TGCAGCGTTATAGGACAGCGGTATGGCTACACCTTC.

V is TRBV4-3 and J is TRBJ2-7; 9 bases are shared with TRBD2. Trimming at V came to 0 bases and at J to 5 bases, leaving 5 bases not matched to a gene. CDR3 length: 15 residues. CDR1 and CDR2 (germline): LGHNA, YSLEER. The CDR3 DNA reads TGCGCCAGCAGCCAAGACGGGACTAGCTACGACGAGCAGTACTTC. Amino acids: CASSQDGTSYDEQYF.

The chain has TRBV4-2 and TRBJ2-1; TRBD2 agrees at 9 bases. The CDR3 runs to 15 residues. J gave up 5 bases and V 3 bases, and 5 bases lay outside the gene matches. Per the germline V gene, CDR1 is LGHNA and CDR2 is YNFKEQ. This chain's CDR3 is CASSHLAGSNNEQFF. The CDR3 DNA reads as TGTGCCAGCAGCCACCTAGCGGGATCCAACAATGAGCAGTTCTTC.

The chain has TRBV9 and TRBJ1-2, with D unclear. The germline V gene has CDR1 SGDLS and CDR2 YYNGEE. The CDR3 has 15 amino acids. V lost 0 bases and J lost 3, with 12 bases in between. The CDR3 DNA is TGTGCCAGCAGCGTAGGGGCAGAAGGCTACTATGGCTACACCTTC. Translation: CASSVGAEGYYGYTF.

This clone has only one observation. The V gene is TRBV6-5, the J gene TRBJ2-5, with D tentatively TRBD1 (6 bases). The V and J ends lost 6 bases and 3 bases respectively, with 14 bases between them. This CDR3 is 14 amino acids long. Germline V CDR1 and CDR2: MNHEY, SVGAGI. CDR3 nucleotides: TGTGCCAGCAGAGATACAGGGTGGGAAGAGACCCAGTACTTC. It encodes CASRDTGWEETQYF.

CDR3 nucleotide sequence: TGCGCCAGCAGCCATCTAGCGGGGTTCTCCTACAATGAGCAGTTCTTC. Translated, it gives CASSHLAGFSYNEQFF. The gene calls are TRBV4-1 and TRBJ2-1; the match to TRBD2 covers 9 bases. CDR3 length: 16 amino acids. V shed 3 bases and J 0 bases; nucleotides not matched to a gene: 3. CDR1 is MGHRA, CDR2 YSYEKL, per germline.

V usage is TRBV7-7 and J usage is TRBJ2-5, with TRBD2 matching over 9 bases. The CDR3 contains 14 residues. CDR1 SSHAT and CDR2 FNYEAQ come from the germline V gene (reference sequence). The ends lost 2 bases at V and 6 bases at J; junction bases unmatched: 4. The CDR3 coding sequence is TGTGCCAGCAGCTTACGCGGGGGGGCAAAGACCCAGTACTTC. Amino acid sequence: CASSLRGGAKTQYF. Drawing the rest from reference TRBV7-7 and TRBJ2-5, the complete variable domain is GAGVSQSPRYKVTKRGQDVTLRCDPISSHATLYWYQQALGQGPEFLTYFNYEAQPDKSGLPSDRFSAERPEGSISTLTIQRTEQRDSAMYRCASSLRGGAKTQYFGPGTRLLVL.

This chain links TRBV27 with TRBJ2-1; D might be TRBD1 (6 bases). Germline CDR1 is MNHEY and CDR2 is SMNVEV (reference sequence). The length of the CDR3 is 13 residues. Trimming left V 4 bases short and J 4 bases short, with 8 bases between. The CDR3 DNA reads as TGTGCCAGCAGTTACAGGGTATACAATGAGCAGTTCTTC. It codes for CASSYRVYNEQFF.